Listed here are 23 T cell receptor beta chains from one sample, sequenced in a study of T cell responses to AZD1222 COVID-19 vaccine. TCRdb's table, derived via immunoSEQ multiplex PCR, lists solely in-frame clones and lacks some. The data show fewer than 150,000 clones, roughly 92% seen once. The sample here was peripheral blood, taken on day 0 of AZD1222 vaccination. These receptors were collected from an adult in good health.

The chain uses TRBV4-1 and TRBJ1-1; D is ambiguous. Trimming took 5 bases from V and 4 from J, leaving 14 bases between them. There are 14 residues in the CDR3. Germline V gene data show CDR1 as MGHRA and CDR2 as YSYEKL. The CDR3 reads CASSVSPEATEAFF. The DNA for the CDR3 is TGCGCCAGCAGCGTGTCTCCGGAGGCCACTGAAGCTTTCTTT.

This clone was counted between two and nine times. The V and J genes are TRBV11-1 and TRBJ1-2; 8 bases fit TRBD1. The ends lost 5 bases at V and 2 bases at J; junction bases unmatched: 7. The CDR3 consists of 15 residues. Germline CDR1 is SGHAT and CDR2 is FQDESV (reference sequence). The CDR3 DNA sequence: TGTGCCAGCAGCCCGGGAGGACAGGGAAACTATGGCTACACCTTC. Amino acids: CASSPGGQGNYGYTF.

The CDR3: CASRARDSLNSPLHF. The CDR3 nucleotides read TGTGCCAGCAGGGCACGGGACAGCCTTAATTCACCCCTCCACTTT. The V gene is TRBV2, the J gene TRBJ1-6; 7 bases align to TRBD1. V dropped 6 bases and J dropped 6; count of bases not matched to a gene: 8. There are 15 residues in the CDR3. Germline V gene data show CDR1 as SNHLY and CDR2 as FYNNEI.

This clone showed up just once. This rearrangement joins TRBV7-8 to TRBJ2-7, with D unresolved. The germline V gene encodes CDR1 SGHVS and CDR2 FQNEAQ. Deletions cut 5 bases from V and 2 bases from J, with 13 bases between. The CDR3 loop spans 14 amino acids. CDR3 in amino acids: CASSPTLETYEQYF. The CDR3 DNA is TGTGCCAGCAGCCCGACTCTCGAGACCTACGAGCAGTACTTC.

CDR3 protein: CASSHHRTGSAGYTF. The CDR3 bases are TGTGCCAGCAGCCACCACAGGACCGGGAGTGCTGGCTACACCTTC. The rearrangement joins TRBV6-5 to TRBJ1-2; D is perhaps TRBD1 (5 bases). The CDR3 is made up of 15 amino acids. Germline V gives CDR1 MNHEY, CDR2 SVGAGI. Trimming removed 6 bases from V and 7 bases from J, with 21 bases in between.

CDR3 DNA: TGTGCCAGCAGCTTAGTTTCCGGCACAGATACGCAGTATTTT. Amino acids: CASSLVSGTDTQYF. This rearrangement joins TRBV7-9 to TRBJ2-3; D gene uncertain. The CDR3 covers 14 residues. In germline, CDR1 is SEHNR, CDR2 FQNEAQ (reference sequence). V was trimmed by 1 base and J by 1 base, leaving 6 bases between them.

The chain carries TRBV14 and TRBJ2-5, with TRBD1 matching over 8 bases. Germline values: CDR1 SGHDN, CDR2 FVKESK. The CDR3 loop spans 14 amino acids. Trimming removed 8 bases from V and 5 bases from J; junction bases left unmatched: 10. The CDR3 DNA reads TGTGCCAGCCCTCAGGGGGCCTTTCGGGAGACCCAGTACTTC. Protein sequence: CASPQGAFRETQYF.

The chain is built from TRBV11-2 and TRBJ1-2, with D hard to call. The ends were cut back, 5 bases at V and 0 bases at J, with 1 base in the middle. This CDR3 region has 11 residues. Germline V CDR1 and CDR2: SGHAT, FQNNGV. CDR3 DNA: TGTGCCAGCAGCCCTAACTATGGCTACACCTTC. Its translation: CASSPNYGYTF.

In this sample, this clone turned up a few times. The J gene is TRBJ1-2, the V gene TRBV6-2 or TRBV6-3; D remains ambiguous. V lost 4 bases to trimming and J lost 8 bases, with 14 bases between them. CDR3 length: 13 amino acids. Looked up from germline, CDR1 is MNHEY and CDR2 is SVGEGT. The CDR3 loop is CASSSPEQLGYTF. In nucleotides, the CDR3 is TGTGCCAGCAGTTCTCCCGAACAGTTAGGCTACACCTTC.

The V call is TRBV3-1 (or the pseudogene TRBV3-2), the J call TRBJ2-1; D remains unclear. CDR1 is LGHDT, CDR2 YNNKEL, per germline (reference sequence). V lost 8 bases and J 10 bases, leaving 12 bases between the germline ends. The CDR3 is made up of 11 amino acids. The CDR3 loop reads CASGLVDEQFF. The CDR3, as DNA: TGTGCCAGCGGGCTGGTAGACGAGCAGTTCTTC.

The CDR3 loop is CASMRGRYGYTF. In DNA form, the CDR3 reads TGTGCCAGCATGCGGGGGAGATATGGCTACACCTTC. This chain uses TRBV2 with TRBJ1-2; D is perhaps TRBD1 (5 bases). V was clipped by 7 bases and J by 5 bases, with 11 bases between them. CDR3 length equals 12 residues. Looked up from germline, CDR1 is SNHLY and CDR2 is FYNNEI.

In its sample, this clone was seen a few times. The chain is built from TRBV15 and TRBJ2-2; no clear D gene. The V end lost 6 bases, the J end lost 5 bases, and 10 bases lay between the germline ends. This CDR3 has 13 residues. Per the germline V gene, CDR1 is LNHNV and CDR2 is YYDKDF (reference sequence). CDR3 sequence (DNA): TGTGCCACCAGTACGTCCGAAACCGGGGAGCTGTTTTTT. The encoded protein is CATSTSETGELFF.

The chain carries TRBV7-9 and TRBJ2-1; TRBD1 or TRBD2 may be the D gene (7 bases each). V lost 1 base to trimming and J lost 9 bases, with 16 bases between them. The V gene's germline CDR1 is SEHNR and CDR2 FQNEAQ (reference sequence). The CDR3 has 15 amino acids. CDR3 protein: CASSLGSGGGSEQFF. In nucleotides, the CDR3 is TGTGCCAGCAGCTTAGGTTCAGGGGGAGGGTCTGAGCAGTTCTTC.

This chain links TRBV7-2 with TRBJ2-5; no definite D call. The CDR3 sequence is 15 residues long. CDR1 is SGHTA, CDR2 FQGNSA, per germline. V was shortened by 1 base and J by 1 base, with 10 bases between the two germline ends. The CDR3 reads CASSLGPRRQETQYF. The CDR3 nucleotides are TGTGCCAGCAGCTTAGGTCCGCGTCGCCAAGAGACCCAGTACTTC. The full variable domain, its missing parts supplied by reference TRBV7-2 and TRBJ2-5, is GAGVSQSPSNKVTEKGKDVELRCDPISGHTALYWYRQSLGQGLEFLIYFQGNSAPDKSGLPSDRFSAERTGGSVSTLTIQRTQQEDSAVYLCASSLGPRRQETQYFGPGTRLLVL.

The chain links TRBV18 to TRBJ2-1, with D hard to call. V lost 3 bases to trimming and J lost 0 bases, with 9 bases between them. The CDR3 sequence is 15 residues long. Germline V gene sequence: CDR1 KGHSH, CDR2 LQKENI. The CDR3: CASSPPSFSYNEQFF. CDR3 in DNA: TGTGCCAGCTCACCGCCCAGTTTCTCCTACAATGAGCAGTTCTTC.

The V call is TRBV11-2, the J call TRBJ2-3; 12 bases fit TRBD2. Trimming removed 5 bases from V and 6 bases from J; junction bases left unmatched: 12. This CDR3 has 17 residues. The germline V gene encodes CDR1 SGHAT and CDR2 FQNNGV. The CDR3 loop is CASSTKVASGGVDTQYF. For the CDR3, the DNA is TGTGCCAGCAGCACAAAGGTCGCTAGCGGGGGGGTGGATACGCAGTATTTT.

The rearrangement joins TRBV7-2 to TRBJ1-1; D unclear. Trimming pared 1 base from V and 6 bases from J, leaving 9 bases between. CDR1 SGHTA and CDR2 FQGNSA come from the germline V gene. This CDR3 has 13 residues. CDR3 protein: CASSLGLGAEAFF. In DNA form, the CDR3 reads TGTGCCAGCAGCTTAGGGCTTGGGGCTGAAGCTTTCTTT. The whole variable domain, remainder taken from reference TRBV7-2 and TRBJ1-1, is GAGVSQSPSNKVTEKGKDVELRCDPISGHTALYWYRQSLGQGLEFLIYFQGNSAPDKSGLPSDRFSAERTGGSVSTLTIQRTQQEDSAVYLCASSLGLGAEAFFGQGTRLTVV.

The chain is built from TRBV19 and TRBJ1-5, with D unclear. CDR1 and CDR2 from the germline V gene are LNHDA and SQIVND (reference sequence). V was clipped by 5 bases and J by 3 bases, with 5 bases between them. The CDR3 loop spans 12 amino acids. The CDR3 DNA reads TGTGCCAGTAGTGGGGACAATCAGCCCCAGCATTTT. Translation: CASSGDNQPQHF.

The DNA of the CDR3 is TGTGCCAGCAGTCGAGAGAACCAGCAGTTCTTC. Translating it yields CASSRENQQFF. This chain links TRBV6-5 with TRBJ2-1; D is ambiguous. Germline V gene sequence: CDR1 MNHEY, CDR2 SVGAGI. The CDR3 covers 11 residues. V lost 5 bases and J 11 bases, leaving 10 bases between the germline ends.

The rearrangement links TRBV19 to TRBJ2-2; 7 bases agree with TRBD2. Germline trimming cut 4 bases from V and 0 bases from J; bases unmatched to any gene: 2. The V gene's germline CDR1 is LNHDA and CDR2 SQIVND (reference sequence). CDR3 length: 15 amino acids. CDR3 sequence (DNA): TGTGCCAGTAGTAAGGGACTAACGAACACCGGGGAGCTGTTTTTT. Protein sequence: CASSKGLTNTGELFF.

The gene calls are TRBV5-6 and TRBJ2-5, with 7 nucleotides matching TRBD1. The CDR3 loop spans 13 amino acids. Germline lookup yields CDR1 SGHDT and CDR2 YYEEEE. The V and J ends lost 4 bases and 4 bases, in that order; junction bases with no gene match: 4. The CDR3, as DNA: TGTGCCAGCAGCCCGACAGGGAGAGAGACCCAGTACTTC. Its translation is CASSPTGRETQYF.

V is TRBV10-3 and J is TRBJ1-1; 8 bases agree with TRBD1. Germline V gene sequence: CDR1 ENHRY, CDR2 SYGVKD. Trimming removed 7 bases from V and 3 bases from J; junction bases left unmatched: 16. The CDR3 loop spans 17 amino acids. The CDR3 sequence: CAIKPHLPTGDHTEAFF. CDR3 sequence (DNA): TGTGCCATCAAACCTCACCTTCCGACAGGGGATCACACTGAAGCTTTCTTT.

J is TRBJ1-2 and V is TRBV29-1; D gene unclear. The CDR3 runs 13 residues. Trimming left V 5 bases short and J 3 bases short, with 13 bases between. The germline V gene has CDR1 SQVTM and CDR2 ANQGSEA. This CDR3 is CSVIFPSHYGYTF. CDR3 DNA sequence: TGCAGCGTTATTTTCCCAAGTCACTATGGCTACACCTTC. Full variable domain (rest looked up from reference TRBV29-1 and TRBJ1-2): SAVISQKPSRDICQRGTSLTIQCQVDSQVTMMFWYRQQPGQSLTLIATANQGSEATYESGFVIDKFPISRPNLTFSTLTVSNMSPEDSSIYLCSVIFPSHYGYTFGSGTRLTVV.